This T cell receptor beta chain comes out of a study of blood T cells in healthy people across ages. Alongside a J-beta primer mix, a sample-barcoded 5' primer served in a second PCR lasting roughly 6 to 11 cycles. Individual samples furnished no less than 2.5 million CDR3-containing paired-end reads apiece. TCRdb recomputed calls from the 5' RACE reads with MiXCR, one row per CDR3 protein. The table lists 650,000 to 800,000 distinct CDR3 sequences, under 45% of them singletons. V lost 5 bases and J lost 6, with 15 bases in between. Germline V gene lookup returns CDR1 MNHEY and CDR2 SVGEGT. The length of the CDR3 is 14 residues.

The chain carries TRBV6-2 or TRBV6-3 and TRBJ2-3, with a tentative D call TRBD2 (6 bases). Material for sequencing was blood. This sequence was found in a man in his fifties or sixties in good health. The CDR3 DNA sequence: TGTGCCAGCAGTCACGGGACTTCCGGGGATACGCAGTATTTT. Translating it yields CASSHGTSGDTQYF.